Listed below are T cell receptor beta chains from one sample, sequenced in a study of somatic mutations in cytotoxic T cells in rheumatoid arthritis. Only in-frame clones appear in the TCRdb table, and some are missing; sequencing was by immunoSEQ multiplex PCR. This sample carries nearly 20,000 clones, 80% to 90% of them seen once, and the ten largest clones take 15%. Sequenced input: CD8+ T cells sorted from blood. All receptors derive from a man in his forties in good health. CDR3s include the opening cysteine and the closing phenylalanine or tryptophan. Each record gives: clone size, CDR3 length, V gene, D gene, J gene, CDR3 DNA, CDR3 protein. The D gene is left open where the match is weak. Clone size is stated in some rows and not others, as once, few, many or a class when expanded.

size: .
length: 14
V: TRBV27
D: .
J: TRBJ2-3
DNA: TGTGCCAGCAGACCGGGACACCGCACAGATACGCAGTATTTT
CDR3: CASRPGHRTDTQYF

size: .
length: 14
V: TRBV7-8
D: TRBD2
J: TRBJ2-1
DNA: TGTGCCAGCAGCTTTTGGGACTACTACAATGAGCAGTTCTTC
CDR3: CASSFWDYYNEQFF

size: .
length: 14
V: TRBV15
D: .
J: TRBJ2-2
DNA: TGTGCCACCAGCAGAGGTACTAACACCGGGGAGCTGTTTTTT
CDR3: CATSRGTNTGELFF

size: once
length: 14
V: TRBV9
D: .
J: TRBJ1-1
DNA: TGTGCCAGCAGCACCCTGGAGCTTACTAAGGAAGCTTTCTTT
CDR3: CASSTLELTKEAFF

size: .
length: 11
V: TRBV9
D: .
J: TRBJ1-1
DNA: TGTGCCAGCAGCGACGGCACTGAAGCTTTCTTT
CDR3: CASSDGTEAFF

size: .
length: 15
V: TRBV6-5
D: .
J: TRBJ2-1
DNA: TGTGCCAGCAGTTACTCGGGCGGATACTACAATGAGCAGTTCTTC
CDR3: CASSYSGGYYNEQFF

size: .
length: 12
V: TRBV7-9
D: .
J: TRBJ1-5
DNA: TGTGCCAGCAGCTTAGAGAATCAGCCCCAGCATTTT
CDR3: CASSLENQPQHF

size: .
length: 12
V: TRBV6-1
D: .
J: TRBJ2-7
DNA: TGTGCCAGCAGTGCCCTCAACTACGAGCAGTACTTC
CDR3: CASSALNYEQYF

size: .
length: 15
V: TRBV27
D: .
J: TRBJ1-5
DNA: TGTGCCACCCGGGCAGGGTTTCTTCGCAATCAGCCCCAGCATTTT
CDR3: CATRAGFLRNQPQHF

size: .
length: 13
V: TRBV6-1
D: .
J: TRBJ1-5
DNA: TGTGCCAGCAGTGAGCCTCTTAATCAGCCCCAGCATTTT
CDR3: CASSEPLNQPQHF

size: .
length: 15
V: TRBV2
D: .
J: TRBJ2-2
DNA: TGTGCCAGCAGGAACACGGAACCGAACACCGGGGAGCTGTTTTTT
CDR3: CASRNTEPNTGELFF

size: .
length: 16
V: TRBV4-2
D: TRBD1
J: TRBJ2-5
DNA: TGTGCCAGCAGCCAAGACGTGGGACAGGGGGCAGAGACCCAGTACTTC
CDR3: CASSQDVGQGAETQYF

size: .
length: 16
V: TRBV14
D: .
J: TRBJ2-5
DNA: TGTGCCAGCAGCCAAGATCCGGGACTGCACCAAGAGACCCAGTACTTC
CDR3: CASSQDPGLHQETQYF

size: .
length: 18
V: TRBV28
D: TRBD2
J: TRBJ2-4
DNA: TGTGCCAGCAGTTTGGTAGCGGGAGTCCACGGCCCCAAAAACATTCAGTACTTC
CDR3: CASSLVAGVHGPKNIQYF

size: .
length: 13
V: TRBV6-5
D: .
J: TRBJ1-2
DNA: TGTGCCAGCAGTTACTCAGAGTACTATGGCTACACCTTC
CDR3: CASSYSEYYGYTF

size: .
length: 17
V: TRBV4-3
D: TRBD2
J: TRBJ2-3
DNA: TGCGCCAGCAGCCCAGGGACTAGCGGGACCGGGCAGAGTACGCAGTATTTT
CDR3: CASSPGTSGTGQSTQYF

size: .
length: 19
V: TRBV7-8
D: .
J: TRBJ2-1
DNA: TGTGCCAGCAGCTTAGCGGTTTTAGTGCAGCCATACGTTAACAATGAGCAGTTCTTC
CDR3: CASSLAVLVQPYVNNEQFF

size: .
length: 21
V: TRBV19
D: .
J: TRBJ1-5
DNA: TGTGCCAGCATTAATCCTCCTGGGGGGAATGGGAACCTCTATAGCAATCAGCCCCAGCATTTT
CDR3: CASINPPGGNGNLYSNQPQHF

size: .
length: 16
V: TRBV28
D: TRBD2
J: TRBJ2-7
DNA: TGTGCCAGCAGCCGGTACTATACTAGCGGGAGGCACGAGCAGTACTTC
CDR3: CASSRYYTSGRHEQYF

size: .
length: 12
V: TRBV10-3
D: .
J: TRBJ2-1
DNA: TGTGCCATCAGTGATCGGGGAAATGAGCAGTTCTTC
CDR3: CAISDRGNEQFF

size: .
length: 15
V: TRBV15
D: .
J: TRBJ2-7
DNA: TGTGCCACCAGCAGCGAGGGGACGTCCGCCTACGAGCAGTACTTC
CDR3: CATSSEGTSAYEQYF

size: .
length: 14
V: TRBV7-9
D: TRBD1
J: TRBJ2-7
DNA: TGTGCCAGCAGCCTAAGGGACAGAACTTACGAGCAGTACTTC
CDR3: CASSLRDRTYEQYF

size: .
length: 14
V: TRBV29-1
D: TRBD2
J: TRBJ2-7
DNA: TGCAGCGTTGAAGGGGGACTAGCGGGCAACGAGCAGTACTTC
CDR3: CSVEGGLAGNEQYF

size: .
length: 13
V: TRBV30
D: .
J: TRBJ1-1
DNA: TGTGCCTGGAGTGTACAAGGCAGTCTAGAAGCTTTCTTT
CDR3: CAWSVQGSLEAFF

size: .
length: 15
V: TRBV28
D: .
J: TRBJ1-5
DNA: TGTGCCAGCAGTTTATCGGTGATCGGCAATCAGCCCCAGCATTTT
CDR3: CASSLSVIGNQPQHF

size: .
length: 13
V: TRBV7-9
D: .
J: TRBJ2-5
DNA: TGTGCCAGTCAACTTGGATCTGTGGAGACCCAGTACTTC
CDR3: CASQLGSVETQYF

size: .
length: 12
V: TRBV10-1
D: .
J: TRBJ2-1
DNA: TGCGCCAGCAGTGAGTCTGGGGGGGAGCAGTTCTTC
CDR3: CASSESGGEQFF

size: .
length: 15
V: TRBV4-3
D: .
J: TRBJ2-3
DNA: TGCGCCAGCAGCCAAGAGATCGGGACCACAGATACGCAGTATTTT
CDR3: CASSQEIGTTDTQYF

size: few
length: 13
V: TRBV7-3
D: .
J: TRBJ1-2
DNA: TGTGCCAGCAGCTTAAGCCGGGGTGGTGGCTACACCTTC
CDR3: CASSLSRGGGYTF

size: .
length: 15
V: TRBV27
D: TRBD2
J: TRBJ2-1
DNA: TGTGCCAGCAGTTTTCGAGCTAGCGGGAGCCATGAGCAGTTCTTC
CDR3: CASSFRASGSHEQFF

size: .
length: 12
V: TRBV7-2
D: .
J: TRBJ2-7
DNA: TGTGCCAGCAGCTTGTCTGCAGGCCAGCAGTACTTC
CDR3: CASSLSAGQQYF

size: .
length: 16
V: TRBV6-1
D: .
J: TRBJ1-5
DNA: TGTGCCAGCAGTGAAGCTACAGGACGGGAGAATCAGCCCCAGCATTTT
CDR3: CASSEATGRENQPQHF